The rows below give T cell receptor beta chains drawn from one sample of a study of beta chain features in type 1 diabetes. Clones were read by immunoSEQ multiplex PCR, and TCRdb kept only the in-frame ones, dropping some. The table lists 600,000 to 700,000 clones, approximately 13% of them singletons. Sequencing was done on a sample of naive CD4+ T cells from blood. Receptors originate from a man aged 30 to 45 with type 1 diabetes. The CDR3 runs from the conserved cysteine through the conserved F or W. The D gene is left open where the match is weak. The size of a clone is reported for some rows only, either as once, few or many, or as a class for expanded clones.

j_gene: TRBJ1-2
d_gene: TRBD1
len: 16
v_gene: TRBV6-4
abundance: few
CDR3nt: TGTGCCAGCAGTGACTCATCCAGGACAGGGTCGGATGGCTACACCTTC
CDR3aa: CASSDSSRTGSDGYTF

j_gene: TRBJ2-5
d_gene: -
len: 13
v_gene: TRBV29-1
abundance: -
CDR3nt: TGCAGCGTTGCGCGACACTTACAAGAGACCCAGTACTTC
CDR3aa: CSVARHLQETQYF

j_gene: TRBJ1-2
d_gene: -
len: 13
v_gene: TRBV6-5
abundance: -
CDR3nt: TGTGCCAGCAGCCCCACGGGAAATTATGGCTACACCTTC
CDR3aa: CASSPTGNYGYTF

j_gene: TRBJ2-7
d_gene: -
len: 16
v_gene: TRBV4-3
abundance: -
CDR3nt: TGCGCCAGCAGCCAAAGAGGCGGGGTTAGCTCCTACGAGCAGTACTTC
CDR3aa: CASSQRGGVSSYEQYF

j_gene: TRBJ1-2
d_gene: TRBD1
len: 13
v_gene: TRBV5-1
abundance: -
CDR3nt: TGCGCCAGCAGCTTTACAGGGGAAGATGGCTACACCTTC
CDR3aa: CASSFTGEDGYTF

j_gene: TRBJ1-3
d_gene: -
len: 14
v_gene: TRBV19
abundance: -
CDR3nt: TGTGCCAGTAGTATAGAAGACAGAAGAAACACCATATATTTT
CDR3aa: CASSIEDRRNTIYF

j_gene: TRBJ1-2
d_gene: -
len: 13
v_gene: TRBV5-4
abundance: few
CDR3nt: TGTGCCAGCAGTCGGGACACCGACTATGGCTACACCTTC
CDR3aa: CASSRDTDYGYTF

j_gene: TRBJ1-3
d_gene: -
len: 16
v_gene: TRBV5-7
abundance: few
CDR3nt: TGTGCCAGCAGCTTGTATCACTCCCACTCTGGAAACACCATATATTTT
CDR3aa: CASSLYHSHSGNTIYF

j_gene: TRBJ2-1
d_gene: TRBD1
len: 14
v_gene: TRBV7-9
abundance: few
CDR3nt: TGTGCCAGCAGCTTAGGGACAGGGGTCGATGAGCAGTTCTTC
CDR3aa: CASSLGTGVDEQFF

j_gene: TRBJ2-7
d_gene: -
len: 15
v_gene: TRBV7-2
abundance: -
CDR3nt: TGTGCCAGCAGCTTAAGGTCAGGGTCCTCCTACGAGCAGTACTTC
CDR3aa: CASSLRSGSSYEQYF

j_gene: TRBJ2-4
d_gene: -
len: 14
v_gene: TRBV6-5
abundance: once
CDR3nt: TGTGCCAGCAGTTACCGACGGGATAAAAACATTCAGTACTTC
CDR3aa: CASSYRRDKNIQYF

j_gene: TRBJ1-2
d_gene: -
len: 13
v_gene: TRBV5-1
abundance: -
CDR3nt: TGCGCCAGCAGCTTTTCAGGGCCCTATGGCTACACCTTC
CDR3aa: CASSFSGPYGYTF

j_gene: TRBJ2-1
d_gene: -
len: 15
v_gene: TRBV5-4
abundance: few
CDR3nt: TGTGCCAGCAGCCTCTCAGGGGACTCCTACAATGAGCAGTTCTTC
CDR3aa: CASSLSGDSYNEQFF

j_gene: TRBJ1-2
d_gene: -
len: 14
v_gene: TRBV2
abundance: -
CDR3nt: TGTGCCAGCACCCGACAGGAGATGAGCTATGGCTACACCTTC
CDR3aa: CASTRQEMSYGYTF

j_gene: TRBJ1-1
d_gene: TRBD1
len: 14
v_gene: TRBV7-9
abundance: -
CDR3nt: TGTGCCAGCAGCTTTCAAGGGGGCGACACTGAAGCTTTCTTT
CDR3aa: CASSFQGGDTEAFF

j_gene: TRBJ1-1
d_gene: TRBD1
len: 16
v_gene: TRBV7-3
abundance: -
CDR3nt: TGTGCCAGCAGCTTATTTGGGACAGGATCCCCAACCCAAGCTTTCTTT
CDR3aa: CASSLFGTGSPTQAFF

j_gene: TRBJ2-5
d_gene: TRBD2
len: 15
v_gene: TRBV6-1
abundance: -
CDR3nt: TGTGCCAGCAGTGCCGGGACTAGCAGTTATGAGACCCAGTACTTC
CDR3aa: CASSAGTSSYETQYF

j_gene: TRBJ2-7
d_gene: -
len: 15
v_gene: TRBV7-3
abundance: -
CDR3nt: TGTGCCAGCTCCGCCCGGGGCAACGTGGCCTACGAGCAGTACTTC
CDR3aa: CASSARGNVAYEQYF

j_gene: TRBJ1-2
d_gene: -
len: 13
v_gene: TRBV6-5
abundance: -
CDR3nt: TGTGCCAGCAGTTCGACGGGGAACTATGGCTACACCTTC
CDR3aa: CASSSTGNYGYTF

j_gene: TRBJ2-1
d_gene: -
len: 14
v_gene: TRBV21-1
abundance: -
CDR3nt: TGTGCCAGCAGCAAAAGCTCGTGGACCAATGAGCAGTTCTTC
CDR3aa: CASSKSSWTNEQFF

j_gene: TRBJ1-4
d_gene: TRBD1
len: 15
v_gene: TRBV30
abundance: -
CDR3nt: TGTGCCTGGAGTGCGGGACAGGCCCTTAATGAAAAACTGTTTTTT
CDR3aa: CAWSAGQALNEKLFF

j_gene: TRBJ2-7
d_gene: -
len: 16
v_gene: TRBV29-1
abundance: -
CDR3nt: TGCAGCGTTGTCCCCCACCCGGGATTTAGGTCGGGCGAGCAGTACTTC
CDR3aa: CSVVPHPGFRSGEQYF

j_gene: TRBJ2-3
d_gene: -
len: 14
v_gene: TRBV15
abundance: few
CDR3nt: TGTGCCACCAGCCCCGGTGGGGGCACAGATACGCAGTATTTT
CDR3aa: CATSPGGGTDTQYF

j_gene: TRBJ2-5
d_gene: -
len: 16
v_gene: TRBV5-1
abundance: -
CDR3nt: TGCGCCAGCAGCCTCCGGGTGAGGGCAGCAATAGAGACCCAGTACTTC
CDR3aa: CASSLRVRAAIETQYF

j_gene: TRBJ2-1
d_gene: TRBD2
len: 14
v_gene: TRBV7-3
abundance: -
CDR3nt: TGTGCCAGCAGCTTAATGGGGACTAACAATGAGCAGTTCTTC
CDR3aa: CASSLMGTNNEQFF

j_gene: TRBJ2-2
d_gene: TRBD1
len: 16
v_gene: TRBV10-3
abundance: few
CDR3nt: TGTGCCATCAGTGCGGGACAGGGGGCGCACACCGGGGAGCTGTTTTTT
CDR3aa: CAISAGQGAHTGELFF

j_gene: TRBJ2-3
d_gene: TRBD1
len: 15
v_gene: TRBV4-3
abundance: -
CDR3nt: TGCGCCAGCAGCCTATCGGGACAGGGAACAGATACGCAGTATTTT
CDR3aa: CASSLSGQGTDTQYF

j_gene: TRBJ2-7
d_gene: TRBD1
len: 14
v_gene: TRBV5-6
abundance: few
CDR3nt: TGTGCCAGCAGCTCCTACAATACAGGGGGCGAGCAGTACTTC
CDR3aa: CASSSYNTGGEQYF

j_gene: TRBJ2-2
d_gene: -
len: 12
v_gene: TRBV27
abundance: few
CDR3nt: TGTGCCAGCAGTCTCATGACCGGGGAGCTGTTTTTT
CDR3aa: CASSLMTGELFF

j_gene: TRBJ1-5
d_gene: TRBD1
len: 15
v_gene: TRBV19
abundance: once
CDR3nt: TGTGCCAGTAGTAGTTTAGGACAGGGTGATCAGCCCCAGCATTTT
CDR3aa: CASSSLGQGDQPQHF

j_gene: TRBJ2-3
d_gene: TRBD2
len: 14
v_gene: TRBV7-2
abundance: few
CDR3nt: TGTGCCAGCAGCGGTTTCAGCGGGGGGGATACGCAGTATTTT
CDR3aa: CASSGFSGGDTQYF

j_gene: TRBJ2-6
d_gene: -
len: 15
v_gene: TRBV5-1
abundance: few
CDR3nt: TGCGCCAGCAGCTTGGGCACCCCTGGGGCCAACGTCCTGACTTTC
CDR3aa: CASSLGTPGANVLTF

j_gene: TRBJ1-1
d_gene: TRBD1
len: 13
v_gene: TRBV29-1
abundance: -
CDR3nt: TGCAGCGTCCGGGACAGCATGAACACTGAAGCTTTCTTT
CDR3aa: CSVRDSMNTEAFF

j_gene: TRBJ2-1
d_gene: -
len: 15
v_gene: TRBV11-2
abundance: -
CDR3nt: TGTGCCAGCAGCTTAGTAACTAGTTCCTACAATGAGCAGTTCTTC
CDR3aa: CASSLVTSSYNEQFF

j_gene: TRBJ1-2
d_gene: -
len: 14
v_gene: TRBV11-2
abundance: -
CDR3nt: TGTGCCAGCAGCTCCGACATGTCCGGGGGTGGCTACACCTTC
CDR3aa: CASSSDMSGGGYTF

j_gene: TRBJ1-2
d_gene: -
len: 16
v_gene: TRBV5-1
abundance: few
CDR3nt: TGCGCCAGCAGCTGGGACACGCAACGTGGTGACTATGGCTACACCTTC
CDR3aa: CASSWDTQRGDYGYTF

j_gene: TRBJ1-3
d_gene: -
len: 14
v_gene: TRBV7-9
abundance: few
CDR3nt: TGTGCCAGCAGCTTAGAGGTCTCTGGAAACACCATATATTTT
CDR3aa: CASSLEVSGNTIYF

j_gene: TRBJ2-6
d_gene: -
len: 16
v_gene: TRBV7-2
abundance: few
CDR3nt: TGTGCCAGCAGCTTGGACGGAACCTCTGGGGCCAACGTCCTGACTTTC
CDR3aa: CASSLDGTSGANVLTF

j_gene: TRBJ2-6
d_gene: TRBD1
len: 16
v_gene: TRBV29-1
abundance: -
CDR3nt: TGCAGCGTAGAGGGACAGGGGGCGCCTGGGGCCAACGTCCTGACTTTC
CDR3aa: CSVEGQGAPGANVLTF

j_gene: TRBJ1-5
d_gene: TRBD1
len: 14
v_gene: TRBV7-2
abundance: -
CDR3nt: TGTGCCGACAATAGGGGGCGAGGGAATCAGCCCCAGCATTTT
CDR3aa: CADNRGRGNQPQHF

j_gene: TRBJ2-1
d_gene: TRBD2
len: 15
v_gene: TRBV18
abundance: few
CDR3nt: TGTGCCAGCTCACTGAGGCGGGGGAGCTACAATGAGCAGTTCTTC
CDR3aa: CASSLRRGSYNEQFF

j_gene: TRBJ1-1
d_gene: -
len: 12
v_gene: TRBV28
abundance: few
CDR3nt: TGTGCCAGCTTATCCCTTTACACTGAAGCTTTCTTT
CDR3aa: CASLSLYTEAFF

j_gene: TRBJ2-5
d_gene: -
len: 12
v_gene: TRBV10-3
abundance: few
CDR3nt: TGTGCCATCAGTGGAGGGGGAGAGACCCAGTACTTC
CDR3aa: CAISGGGETQYF

j_gene: TRBJ2-5
d_gene: TRBD2
len: 15
v_gene: TRBV5-4
abundance: -
CDR3nt: TGTGCCAGCAGTATAGGACTAGCGGGGACAGAGACCCAGTACTTC
CDR3aa: CASSIGLAGTETQYF

j_gene: TRBJ1-6
d_gene: -
len: 16
v_gene: TRBV7-3
abundance: -
CDR3nt: TGTGCCAGCAGCGCTCACTCAGGGGATGATAATTCACCCCTCCACTTT
CDR3aa: CASSAHSGDDNSPLHF

j_gene: TRBJ2-7
d_gene: TRBD2
len: 14
v_gene: TRBV6-5
abundance: -
CDR3nt: TGTGCCAGCAAAGAAGGGAGGGCCCGAGGCGAGCAGTACTTC
CDR3aa: CASKEGRARGEQYF

j_gene: TRBJ1-6
d_gene: -
len: 15
v_gene: TRBV5-6
abundance: few
CDR3nt: TGTGCCAGCAGTGCGAGGGACGGAGTTAATTCACCCCTCCACTTT
CDR3aa: CASSARDGVNSPLHF

j_gene: TRBJ1-5
d_gene: TRBD1
len: 15
v_gene: TRBV2
abundance: -
CDR3nt: TGTGCCAGCAACCTAGGACAGGTCCGCAATCAGCCCCAGCATTTT
CDR3aa: CASNLGQVRNQPQHF

j_gene: TRBJ1-4
d_gene: TRBD1
len: 19
v_gene: TRBV7-9
abundance: few
CDR3nt: TGTGCCAGCAGCTCCCCGCGTTGGACAGAGACAGGGGAGGTGGAAAAACTGTTTTTT
CDR3aa: CASSSPRWTETGEVEKLFF

j_gene: TRBJ2-6
d_gene: -
len: 16
v_gene: TRBV28
abundance: -
CDR3nt: TGTGCCAGCAACGGTGAAGGGACCCCTGGGGCCAACGTCCTGACTTTC
CDR3aa: CASNGEGTPGANVLTF

j_gene: TRBJ1-2
d_gene: TRBD1
len: 14
v_gene: TRBV25-1
abundance: few
CDR3nt: TGTGCCAGCAGTGAACTCACAGGGGCATATGGCTACACCTTC
CDR3aa: CASSELTGAYGYTF

j_gene: TRBJ1-1
d_gene: -
len: 15
v_gene: TRBV27
abundance: -
CDR3nt: TGTGCCAGCAGTTCCCCAGGGGCCTTCCACACTGAAGCTTTCTTT
CDR3aa: CASSSPGAFHTEAFF

j_gene: TRBJ2-2
d_gene: TRBD1
len: 18
v_gene: TRBV5-6
abundance: -
CDR3nt: TGTGCCAGCAGCTTGGCCGATTTACAGGGGGCCCATCGCGGGGAGCTGTTTTTT
CDR3aa: CASSLADLQGAHRGELFF

j_gene: TRBJ1-4
d_gene: -
len: 14
v_gene: TRBV27
abundance: -
CDR3nt: TGTGCCAGTGATGAAGAGGAATGGGATGAAAAACTGTTTTTT
CDR3aa: CASDEEEWDEKLFF

j_gene: TRBJ1-2
d_gene: -
len: 15
v_gene: TRBV6-5
abundance: -
CDR3nt: TGTGCCAGCAGTTACTCAACAGCAACTAACTATGGCTACACCTTC
CDR3aa: CASSYSTATNYGYTF